One sample yielded the 20 T cell receptor beta chains listed below, sequenced in a study of response to subunit inactivated influenza vaccine (dated by TCRdb to 2017 to 2018). Preparation of the library involved RT-PCR. The sequencer listed for this sample is Illumina HiSeq 2500. TCRdb redid the processing of the public reads, applying fastp at Q25 and MiXCR, and retained in-frame beta chains. Each entry merges the rows of one CDR3 protein and shows their most common DNA and genes. This sample has 550,000 to 650,000 distinct CDR3 sequences in its table, and 12% of those were observed once. Of the sample, roughly 10% falls within the top ten clones. This material consisted of PBMCs from blood, taken on the day of vaccination. The receptors come from a man aged 50 to 60 who received an inactivated influenza vaccine. Donor details come from another sample of the same person, matched by shared clones.

CDR3 residues: CASSVSSGSNQETQYF. For the CDR3, the DNA is TGTGCCAGCAGCGTTTCTAGCGGGTCGAACCAAGAGACCCAGTACTTC. The chain uses TRBV9 and TRBJ2-5; TRBD2 matches 8 bases. CDR3 length: 16 amino acids. After removal of 2 bases from V and 0 bases from J, the junction contained 6 bases not matched to a gene. Per the germline V gene, CDR1 is SGDLS and CDR2 is YYNGEE.

Regarding this clonotype: Sequence at one end of the junction differs from germline and may be a read error. The V call is TRBV10-3, the J call TRBJ2-7; the D gene is possibly TRBD2 (6 bases). From germline, CDR1 is ENHRY and CDR2 SYGVKD. This CDR3 is 12 amino acids long. The CDR3 DNA reads TGTGCCATCAGTGCGGGAGCCTACGAGCAGAACTTC. Its protein is CAISAGAYEQNF.

This clonotype has a count of ten or more. The chain joins TRBV3-1 to TRBJ2-1; 9 bases line up with TRBD2. The V gene's germline CDR1 is LGHDT and CDR2 YNNKEL (reference sequence). Trimming cost V 1 base and J 2 bases; bases outside gene matches: 6. This CDR3 is 17 amino acids long. The CDR3 DNA reads as TGTGCCAGCAGCCAAGGGTTAGCGGGAGAGCCCTACAATGAGCAGTTCTTC. Its protein is CASSQGLAGEPYNEQFF.

V is TRBV5-1 and J is TRBJ2-5; 8 positions agree with TRBD2. This CDR3 contains 13 residues. The V gene end was trimmed by 5 bases and the J gene end by 5 bases; junction bases not matched to a gene: 5. Looked up from germline, CDR1 is SGHRS and CDR2 is YFSETQ. CDR3 loop: CASSWTSKETQYF. CDR3 coding DNA: TGCGCCAGCAGTTGGACTAGCAAGGAGACCCAGTACTTC.

This clonotype was picked up a small number of times. V and J are TRBV19 and TRBJ2-1; no definite D call. Trimming stripped 6 bases from V and 0 bases from J, with 12 bases between. In germline, CDR1 is LNHDA, CDR2 SQIVND (reference sequence). This CDR3 is 15 amino acids long. This CDR3 reads CASSPWVSSYNEQFF. The CDR3, as DNA: TGTGCCAGTAGCCCGTGGGTGAGCTCCTACAATGAGCAGTTCTTC.

This clonotype occurred many times. This sequence joins TRBV20-1 and TRBJ1-4, with D tentatively TRBD1 (5 bases). Trimming took 3 bases from V and 7 from J, leaving 12 bases between them. The CDR3 is 13 amino acids. Germline loops: CDR1 DFQATT, CDR2 SNEGSKA (reference sequence). The CDR3, as DNA: TGCAGTGCTAGTCGCAGGGCTGGTGAAAAACTGTTTTTT. Translation gives CSASRRAGEKLFF.

The rearrangement joins TRBV3-1 to TRBJ2-2; 9 positions agree with TRBD1. Germline loops: CDR1 LGHDT, CDR2 YNNKEL (reference sequence). The CDR3 covers 14 residues. J lost 6 bases, V lost 1 base, and 0 bases had no gene match. The DNA of the CDR3 is TGTGCCAGCAGCCAAGGGACAGGGGCCGGGGAGCTGTTTTTT. It specifies CASSQGTGAGELFF.

As concerns this clonotype: The junction departs from the called germline gene at one end, perhaps through a read error. The chain joins TRBV7-9 to TRBJ2-1; the match to TRBD1 covers 9 bases. The CDR3 consists of 15 residues. From germline, CDR1 is SEHNR and CDR2 FQNEAQ (reference sequence). DNA for the CDR3: TGTGCCAGAAGCTTAGGCGGGACAGGGAAGGATGAGCAGTTCTTC. Protein product: CARSLGGTGKDEQFF.

CDR3 region: CSARDPGQARVWPQHF. CDR3 coding DNA: TGCAGTGCTAGAGATCCGGGGCAGGCCAGGGTATGGCCCCAGCATTTT. This chain connects TRBV20-1 to TRBJ1-5; D is perhaps TRBD1 (5 bases). Germline values: CDR1 DFQATT, CDR2 SNEGSKA (reference sequence). CDR3 length equals 16 residues. The V end lost 0 bases, the J end lost 9 bases, and 21 bases lay between the germline ends.

The chain combines TRBV7-2 with TRBJ2-3; no reliable D call. From germline, CDR1 is SGHTA and CDR2 FQGNSA. Trimming stripped 2 bases from V and 8 bases from J, with 5 bases between. The CDR3 totals 11 residues. CDR3 in DNA: TGTGCCAGCAGCTTATGGGGTACGCAGTATTTT. Its protein is CASSLWGTQYF. The complete variable domain, with remaining parts taken from reference TRBV7-2 and TRBJ2-3, reads GAGVSQSPSNKVTEKGKDVELRCDPISGHTALYWYRQSLGQGLEFLIYFQGNSAPDKSGLPSDRFSAERTGGSVSTLTIQRTQQEDSAVYLCASSLWGTQYFGPGTRLTVL.

J is TRBJ2-1 and V is TRBV6-5; possibly TRBD2 for D (7 bases). Germline loops: CDR1 MNHEY, CDR2 SVGAGI. CDR3 size: 15 residues. The V gene lost 5 bases and the J gene lost 8 bases, with 19 bases spanning the gap. In nucleotides, the CDR3 is TGTGCCAGCAGTACTCGTCGAGGCGGGGGCTATGAGCAGTTCTTC. Its protein is CASSTRRGGGYEQFF.

The CDR3: CASSLYRGGRSGANVLTF. The CDR3 DNA follows: TGTGCCAGCAGTCTATATCGCGGGGGCCGCTCTGGGGCCAACGTCCTGACTTTC. The V and J genes are TRBV2 and TRBJ2-6; D might be TRBD2 (7 bases). The germline CDR1 and CDR2 sequences are SNHLY and FYNNEI. This CDR3 region has 18 residues. The V gene lost 5 bases and the J gene lost 0 bases, with 17 bases spanning the gap.

CDR3 nucleotide sequence: TGTGCCAGCAGTTCGGGGACTCTCGGCTACGAGCAGTACTTC. As protein: CASSSGTLGYEQYF. The rearrangement uses TRBV27 and TRBJ2-7; TRBD2 is a possible D gene (6 bases). Trimming pared 4 bases from V and 3 bases from J, leaving 13 bases between. This CDR3 contains 14 residues. Germline CDR1 reads MNHEY; CDR2 reads SMNVEV (reference sequence).

The rearrangement uses TRBV7-9 and TRBJ2-1; 11 nucleotides agree with TRBD2. This CDR3 region has 17 residues. J lost 0 bases, V lost 4 bases, and 5 bases had no gene match. The germline gives CDR1 SEHNR, CDR2 FQNEAQ (reference sequence). CDR3 DNA sequence: TGTGCCAGCAGCTCCCCTAGCGGGAGGAGCTCCTACAATGAGCAGTTCTTC. Its translation: CASSSPSGRSSYNEQFF.

This clonotype was detected ten times or more. The rearrangement joins TRBV9 to TRBJ2-1; TRBD1 is a possible D gene (6 bases). The V gene lost 2 bases and the J gene lost 9 bases, with 12 bases spanning the gap. The CDR3 runs to 13 residues. CDR1 and CDR2 (germline): SGDLS, YYNGEE. This chain's CDR3 is CASSVGQGLEQFF. Here the CDR3 DNA reads TGTGCCAGCAGCGTGGGTCAGGGGCTTGAGCAGTTCTTC.

This clonotype was counted a few times. DNA for the CDR3: TGTGCTAGCGCCGCACAGGGGAATCAGCCCCAGCATTTT. It codes for CASAAQGNQPQHF. V usage is TRBV12-5 and J usage is TRBJ1-5; 7 nucleotides align to TRBD1. This CDR3 comprises 13 residues. Germline CDR1 and CDR2: LGHNT and FRNRAP. Trimming at V came to 9 bases and at J to 4 bases, leaving 6 bases not matched to a gene.

This clonotype was found a few times. The rearrangement joins TRBV12-3 or TRBV12-4 to TRBJ1-1, with D unclear. Trimming shortened V by 1 base and J by 1 base, and 10 bases separated the two germline ends. The CDR3 covers 15 residues. As DNA, the CDR3 is TGTGCCAGCAGTTTAGTTTCGCGTTGGAACACTGAAGCTTTCTTT. Its translation is CASSLVSRWNTEAFF.

J is TRBJ1-3 and V is TRBV15; no reliable D call. Trimming removed 0 bases from V and 3 bases from J, with 15 bases in between. CDR3 length: 17 residues. Looked up from germline, CDR1 is LNHNV and CDR2 is YYDKDF (reference sequence). The CDR3 DNA reads TGTGCCACCAGCAGAGATAGTGGCGAGTCTCGTGGAAACACCATATATTTT. Translating gives CATSRDSGESRGNTIYF.

V gene TRBV18 combines with J gene TRBJ1-4; D is possibly TRBD1 (5 bases). Germline CDR1 reads KGHSH; CDR2 reads LQKENI. Trimming took off 1 base at V and 0 bases at J, with 9 bases between the two ends. This CDR3 comprises 16 residues. The CDR3 DNA sequence: TGTGCCAGCTCACCACGGAGGGGCTCAACTAATGAAAAACTGTTTTTT. Protein: CASSPRRGSTNEKLFF.

The rearrangement joins TRBV20-1 to TRBJ2-5, with 7 bases lining up with TRBD1. The CDR3 sequence is 14 residues long. V gave up 3 bases and J gave up 2 bases; unmatched junction bases: 6. Looked up from germline, CDR1 is DFQATT and CDR2 is SNEGSKA (reference sequence). The CDR3 bases are TGCAGTGCTAGCCTCGGGACAGCGCAAGAGACCCAGTACTTC. This encodes CSASLGTAQETQYF.